The 19 T cell receptor beta chains reported below all come from one sample, sequenced in a study of blood T cell dynamics during melanoma immunotherapy. The method was immunoSEQ multiplex PCR; TCRdb's version includes in-frame clones alone and lacks a portion of them. The repertoire holds about 11,000 clones, approximately 84% seen once, with approximately 14% in the top ten. As for time point: pre-treatment baseline. Sample: blood, taken from a patient treated with checkpoint blockade. These receptors originate from a human donor with melanoma.

This clone was picked up a small number of times. The chain employs TRBV4-3 and TRBJ1-2; 8 nucleotides agree with TRBD1. J lost 5 bases, V lost 0 bases, and 8 bases had no gene match. CDR3 length: 16 amino acids. Germline V CDR1 and CDR2: LGHNA, YSLEER. The DNA for the CDR3 is TGCGCCAGCAGCCAAGATACGGGACAGGACTTATATGGCTACACCTTC. Encoded protein: CASSQDTGQDLYGYTF.

The chain has TRBV6-5 and TRBJ2-1; no firm D call. V was shortened by 6 bases and J by 6 bases, with 12 bases between the two germline ends. The germline V gene encodes CDR1 MNHEY and CDR2 SVGAGI. The CDR3 consists of 13 residues. The CDR3 nucleotides read TGTGCCAGCAGGCCTCCCTATAGCAATGAGCAGTTCTTC. Amino acids: CASRPPYSNEQFF.

Note on this clone: Other DNA sequences in the same sample also yield this CDR3. V usage is TRBV7-2 and J usage is TRBJ2-5, with TRBD1 identical over 8 bases. The CDR3 consists of 13 residues. V lost 3 bases to trimming and J lost 4 bases; unmatched junction nucleotides: 1. CDR1 and CDR2 (germline): SGHTA, FQGNSA. The CDR3 reads CASSFTGGETQYF. Here the CDR3 DNA reads TGTGCCAGCAGCTTTACAGGGGGAGAGACCCAGTACTTC.

This clone occurred a few times. The CDR3 coding sequence is TGTGCCAGCAGCTCAGTGACCGGGACAGGGAATTCACCCCTCCACTTT. Its translation is CASSSVTGTGNSPLHF. The chain carries TRBV7-9 and TRBJ1-6; 9 positions match TRBD1. Germline values: CDR1 SEHNR, CDR2 FQNEAQ (reference sequence). The V gene end was trimmed by 4 bases and the J gene end by 7 bases; junction bases not matched to a gene: 8. This CDR3 is 16 amino acids long. The full variable domain, completed using reference TRBV7-9 and TRBJ1-6, is DTGVSQNPRHKITKRGQNVTFRCDPISEHNRLYWYRQTLGQGPEFLTYFQNEAQLEKSRLLSDRFSAERPKGSFSTLEIQRTEQGDSAMYLCASSSVTGTGNSPLHFGNGTRLTVT.

The chain joins TRBV7-9 to TRBJ1-2; 8 bases are shared with TRBD1. From germline, CDR1 is SEHNR and CDR2 FQNEAQ (reference sequence). This CDR3 is built from 13 residues. After removal of 3 bases from V and 7 bases from J, the junction contained 4 bases not matched to a gene. The CDR3 coding sequence is TGTGCCAGCAGCTTCGGACAGGGAGGTGGCTACACCTTC. Protein sequence: CASSFGQGGGYTF.

This clone turned up a few times. The chain combines TRBV7-9 with TRBJ1-1; D is uncertain. CDR1 and CDR2 (germline): SEHNR, FQNEAQ (reference sequence). V gave up 2 bases and J gave up 6 bases, with 7 bases separating them. The CDR3 is 12 residues long. The CDR3 DNA reads as TGTGCCAGCAGCTTACAACAGTCTGAAGCTTTCTTT. Translated, it gives CASSLQQSEAFF.

Turning to this clone: Distinct nucleotide sequences in the sample also encode this CDR3. The V gene is TRBV7-9, the J gene TRBJ2-3, with 14 bases identical to TRBD2. With 5 bases clipped from V and 1 base from J, the junction kept 5 bases outside the gene matches. CDR1 SEHNR and CDR2 FQNEAQ come from the germline V gene (reference sequence). The CDR3 sequence is 17 residues long. This CDR3 is CASSPGLAGARTDTQYF. The CDR3 DNA is TGTGCCAGCAGCCCGGGACTAGCGGGGGCTCGCACAGATACGCAGTATTTT.

The rearrangement joins TRBV29-1 to TRBJ2-1; D not certain. With 7 bases removed from V and 8 bases from J, the gap between germline ends came to 18 bases. CDR1 and CDR2 (germline): SQVTM, ANQGSEA. This CDR3 is 13 amino acids long. The CDR3 loop reads CSARIPGGDEQFF. CDR3 DNA sequence: TGCAGCGCACGGATACCCGGCGGCGATGAGCAGTTCTTC.

The V and J genes are TRBV12-5 and TRBJ2-7; 14 bases are a match to TRBD2. This CDR3 spans 22 amino acids. V was pared by 0 bases and J by 3 bases, with 19 bases of the junction left unmatched. CDR1 is LGHNT and CDR2 is FRNRAP in the germline V gene. The CDR3 protein is CASGLVTLGTSGGARRGYEQYF. The CDR3 DNA reads TGTGCTAGTGGTTTGGTAACCCTGGGGACTAGCGGGGGAGCCCGTCGAGGCTACGAGCAGTACTTC.

V usage is TRBV7-3 and J usage is TRBJ2-2; 7 bases align to TRBD1. The CDR3 is 13 amino acids. J was trimmed by 5 bases and V by 5 bases; bases with no gene match: 2. The germline V gene has CDR1 SGHTA and CDR2 FQGTGA. The CDR3 bases are TGTGCCAGCAGCCGACAGGGTACCGGGGAGCTGTTTTTT. Amino acids: CASSRQGTGELFF.

The chain is built from TRBV4-3 and TRBJ1-2, with D possibly TRBD1 on 5 matching bases. CDR1 LGHNA and CDR2 YSLEER come from the germline V gene. Trimming took off 4 bases at V and 4 bases at J, with 13 bases between the two ends. CDR3 length: 14 amino acids. CDR3 DNA: TGCGCCAGCAGCCCGGGGGAGGGCTCCTATGGCTACACCTTC. This sequence encodes CASSPGEGSYGYTF.

The rearrangement links TRBV6-5 to TRBJ1-5; TRBD1 agrees at 8 bases. Germline V gives CDR1 MNHEY, CDR2 SVGAGI. The CDR3 totals 14 residues. V lost 6 bases and J lost 4; bases outside the gene matches: 5. The CDR3 nucleotides are TGTGCCAGCAGCTCGACAGGGGCAAATCAGCCCCAGCATTTT. This codes for CASSSTGANQPQHF.

This chain joins TRBV6-5 and TRBJ2-7; tentatively, D is TRBD1 (6 bases). This CDR3 is built from 12 residues. Trimming removed 6 bases from V and 2 bases from J, with 8 bases in between. Looked up from germline, CDR1 is MNHEY and CDR2 is SVGAGI. In DNA, the CDR3 is TGTGCCAGCAGGGACAGCCCCTACGAGCAGTACTTC. Translated, it gives CASRDSPYEQYF.

The DNA of the CDR3 is TGTGCCAGCTCACCTCAACCACGGGATCAGCCCCAGCATTTT. Translating it yields CASSPQPRDQPQHF. The chain uses TRBV18 and TRBJ1-5; the D is unclear. The CDR3 totals 14 residues. V gave up 3 bases and J gave up 5 bases, with 11 bases separating them. The germline gives CDR1 KGHSH, CDR2 LQKENI.

This clone was detected only once. This chain links TRBV5-1 with TRBJ2-2; D unclear. Germline CDR1 SGHRS, CDR2 YFSETQ. Trimming left V 4 bases short and J 3 bases short, with 13 bases between. The CDR3 runs 15 residues. The CDR3 sequence: CASSLTSIDTGELFF. The CDR3 nucleotides are TGCGCCAGCAGCCTTACCTCAATCGACACCGGGGAGCTGTTTTTT.

The chain carries TRBV6-1 and TRBJ2-5; TRBD2 matches 12 bases. Germline V CDR1 and CDR2: MNHNS, SASEGT. Unmatched junction bases numbered 6, after V lost 5 bases and J lost 5 bases. The CDR3 sequence is 15 residues long. In nucleotides, the CDR3 is TGTGCCAGCAGTATCCTAGCGGGGGGGCCGGAGACCCAGTACTTC. Translating gives CASSILAGGPETQYF.

This chain links TRBV7-2 with TRBJ1-4, with 7 positions matching TRBD1. V trimming: 5 bases; J trimming: 5 bases; junction bases outside the gene matches: 8. The CDR3 is made up of 15 amino acids. Germline V gene data show CDR1 as SGHTA and CDR2 as FQGNSA. CDR3 sequence reads: CASSRGDRENEKLFF. The CDR3 region has the DNA TGTGCCAGCAGCCGAGGGGACAGAGAAAATGAAAAACTGTTTTTT.

The J gene is TRBJ1-2, the V gene TRBV5-1, with TRBD1 as a possible D gene (5 bases). V lost 0 bases and J 10 bases, leaving 16 bases between the germline ends. There are 14 residues in the CDR3. CDR1 and CDR2 (germline): SGHRS, YFSETQ. The CDR3 bases are TGCGCCAGCAGCTTGGAGTTGGACAACTTAGCCTACACCTTC. Translated, it gives CASSLELDNLAYTF.

The chain is built from TRBV6-5 and TRBJ2-2; D call uncertain. Per the germline V gene, CDR1 is MNHEY and CDR2 is SVGAGI. CDR3 length: 15 amino acids. Between the trimmed V and J ends, which lost 5 bases and 4 bases, there was a span of 14 bases. As DNA, the CDR3 is TGTGCCAGCAGTGTCTTACAGAGCCCCACCGGGGAGCTGTTTTTT. It translates to CASSVLQSPTGELFF.